The 32 T cell receptor beta chains below were found in one sample sequenced in a study of blood T cell repertoires in COVID-19. Only in-frame clones appear in the TCRdb table, and some are missing; sequencing was by immunoSEQ multiplex PCR. Found here are some 290,000 clones, roughly 89% of them singletons; the top ten hold roughly 10%. The sample comprised peripheral blood. The source of these receptors is a woman in her twenties or thirties with COVID-19, enrolled during active disease.

The table lists this clone with a count of one. V usage is TRBV7-9 and J usage is TRBJ1-4, with D perhaps matching TRBD1 (6 bases). Germline values: CDR1 SEHNR, CDR2 FQNEAQ (reference sequence). This CDR3 is 16 amino acids long. Trimming stripped 2 bases from V and 4 bases from J, with 14 bases between. CDR3: CASSLLEQGFNEKLFF. CDR3 DNA sequence: TGTGCCAGCAGCTTATTGGAACAGGGTTTTAATGAAAAACTGTTTTTT.

V is TRBV5-3 and J is TRBJ2-3, with 12 bases matching TRBD2. TRBV5-3 is known as an ORF, though its function is uncertain. J gave up 4 bases and V 5 bases, and 20 bases lay outside the gene matches. This CDR3 has 20 amino acids. CDR3 sequence reads: CARRFTGLAGNASYPDTQYF. The CDR3 nucleotides are TGTGCCAGAAGGTTCACCGGACTAGCGGGGAACGCTTCGTACCCAGATACGCAGTATTTT.

The CDR3 spells CASSATGGYQETQYF. CDR3 nucleotide sequence: TGTGCCAGCAGCGCGACGGGAGGGTACCAAGAGACCCAGTACTTC. The rearrangement links TRBV9 to TRBJ2-5, with 8 bases aligning to TRBD2. The CDR3 is made up of 15 amino acids. The V gene's germline CDR1 is SGDLS and CDR2 YYNGEE. With V trimmed by 3 bases and J by 0 bases, 4 bases remained unmatched.

This rearrangement joins TRBV20-1 to TRBJ1-2; D possibly corresponds to TRBD1 (5 bases). Germline V CDR1 and CDR2: DFQATT, SNEGSKA (reference sequence). Trimming took off 6 bases at V and 5 bases at J, with 10 bases between the two ends. The CDR3 sequence is 11 residues long. CDR3 in DNA: TGCAGTGCCCCTGGGGGGTATGGCTACACCTTC. As protein: CSAPGGYGYTF.

As DNA, the CDR3 is TGTGCCAGCGAAGCTGCAGAGGCGACGCATGAGCAGTTCTTC. Its protein product is CASEAAEATHEQFF. The chain has TRBV6-6 and TRBJ2-1; D not resolved. The length of the CDR3 is 14 residues. The germline gives CDR1 MNHNY, CDR2 SVGAGI (reference sequence). V was shortened by 8 bases and J by 8 bases, with 19 bases between the two germline ends.

V and J are TRBV9 and TRBJ2-5; TRBD2 matches 13 bases. The CDR3 totals 16 residues. V trimming: 4 bases; J trimming: 4 bases; junction bases outside the gene matches: 7. The germline V gene encodes CDR1 SGDLS and CDR2 YYNGEE. CDR3 nucleotides: TGTGCCAGCAGCCCTAGGACTAGCGGGGGTGGAGAGACCCAGTACTTC. It specifies CASSPRTSGGGETQYF. The entire variable domain, with the rest obtained from reference TRBV9 and TRBJ2-5, is as follows: DSGVTQTPKHLITATGQRVTLRCSPRSGDLSVYWYQQSLDQGLQFLIQYYNGEERAKGNILERFSAQQFPDLHSELNLSSLELGDSALYFCASSPRTSGGGETQYFGPGTRLLVL.

V usage is TRBV3-1 (or the pseudogene TRBV3-2) and J usage is TRBJ2-7; possibly TRBD2 for D (7 bases). Looked up from germline, CDR1 is LGHDT and CDR2 is YNNKEL (reference sequence). This CDR3 has 15 amino acids. The V end was cut by 3 bases, the J end by 5 bases, with 17 bases between. The CDR3 loop reads CASSHTQGGTHEQYF. The CDR3 bases are TGTGCCAGCAGCCACACACAGGGAGGGACCCACGAGCAGTACTTC.

V gene TRBV4-1 combines with J gene TRBJ1-1; D ambiguous. The germline V and J ends were trimmed by 4 bases and 5 bases, with 20 bases remaining between them. The CDR3 has 16 amino acids. The germline V gene encodes CDR1 MGHRA and CDR2 YSYEKL. Written as DNA, the CDR3 is TGCGCCAGCAGCCCCAAGGGCCCTGGTCGGGATACTGAAGCTTTCTTT. It codes for CASSPKGPGRDTEAFF.

The chain links TRBV10-2 to TRBJ1-1; the D gene is possibly TRBD1 (6 bases). The CDR3 extends over 15 amino acids. V gave up 2 bases and J gave up 0 bases, with 10 bases separating them. Germline V CDR1 and CDR2: WSHSY, SAAADI. CDR3 DNA: TGCGCCAGCAGTGAGACGGGGGGCATGAACACTGAAGCTTTCTTT. Amino acid sequence: CASSETGGMNTEAFF.

This chain links TRBV24-1 with TRBJ2-3; 10 bases agree with TRBD2. Germline-derived CDR1 and CDR2 are KGHDR and SFDVKD. V was clipped by 2 bases and J by 1 base; unmatched bases: 5. The CDR3 length is 17 residues. CDR3 in DNA: TGTGCCACCAGTGATTCACTAGCGGGGTATGGCACAGATACGCAGTATTTT. Translating gives CATSDSLAGYGTDTQYF.

The V call is TRBV6-5, the J call TRBJ1-4; TRBD1 matches at 7 bases. In germline, CDR1 is MNHEY, CDR2 SVGAGI. The length of the CDR3 is 14 residues. Trimming cost V 4 bases and J 8 bases; bases outside gene matches: 7. The CDR3 coding sequence is TGTGCCAGCAGTTCCCCGGGACAGCGAGAAAAACTGTTTTTT. This codes for CASSSPGQREKLFF.

The V and J genes are TRBV7-8 and TRBJ2-7, with D perhaps matching TRBD1 (5 bases). The germline V gene encodes CDR1 SGHVS and CDR2 FQNEAQ. V was clipped by 5 bases and J by 3 bases, with 17 bases between them. The CDR3 has 15 residues. For the CDR3, the DNA is TGTGCCAGCAGCCCCCAGGCAGGGCCCATCTACGAGCAGTACTTC. This encodes CASSPQAGPIYEQYF. The full variable domain, rest sourced from reference TRBV7-8 and TRBJ2-7, is GAGVSQSPRYKVAKRGQDVALRCDPISGHVSLFWYQQALGQGPEFLTYFQNEAQLDKSGLPSDRFFAERPEGSVSTLKIQRTQQEDSAVYLCASSPQAGPIYEQYFGPGTRLTVT.

CDR3 protein: CASSQPEVGQGGYEQYF. DNA for the CDR3: TGCGCCAGCAGCCAACCGGAGGTGGGACAGGGGGGCTACGAGCAGTACTTC. V usage is TRBV4-1 and J usage is TRBJ2-7; 11 positions match TRBD1. Trimming took 2 bases from V and 3 from J; bases not matched to a gene: 9. Germline lookup yields CDR1 MGHRA and CDR2 YSYEKL. CDR3 size: 17 residues.

This clone has a single count. The V call is TRBV11-2, the J call TRBJ1-2, with 7 bases aligning to TRBD1. This CDR3 contains 13 residues. Trimming at V came to 5 bases and at J to 4 bases, leaving 4 bases not matched to a gene. The V gene's germline CDR1 is SGHAT and CDR2 FQNNGV. The CDR3 protein is CASSPGQPYGYTF. DNA for the CDR3: TGTGCCAGCAGCCCGGGACAGCCCTATGGCTACACCTTC.

The chain recombines TRBV11-2 with TRBJ1-6; D is uncertain. Trimming left V 6 bases short and J 9 bases short, with 18 bases between. In germline, CDR1 is SGHAT, CDR2 FQNNGV. The CDR3 is made up of 15 amino acids. CDR3 region: CASSYGPSPLSPLHF. CDR3 sequence (DNA): TGTGCCAGCAGTTATGGACCTAGCCCCCTTTCACCCCTCCACTTT.

This clone has more than one count but fewer than ten. CDR3: CASGTNFYNEQFF. CDR3 DNA sequence: TGCGCCAGCGGGACAAACTTCTACAATGAGCAGTTCTTC. This chain joins TRBV5-1 and TRBJ2-1; D might be TRBD1 (6 bases). The germline gives CDR1 SGHRS, CDR2 YFSETQ. Deletions cut 7 bases from V and 3 bases from J, with 11 bases between. This CDR3 has 13 amino acids.

The genes are TRBV15 and TRBJ2-5; D may be TRBD2 (5 bases). CDR3 length: 13 amino acids. Looked up from germline, CDR1 is LNHNV and CDR2 is YYDKDF (reference sequence). Trimming pared 1 base from V and 5 bases from J, leaving 8 bases between. CDR3 nucleotides: TGTGCCACCAGCAGAGCTCCGGGGGAGACCCAGTACTTC. Translating gives CATSRAPGETQYF.

Only one count was recorded for this clone. The CDR3 reads CASSTGQWSYNSPLHF. In DNA form, the CDR3 reads TGTGCCAGCAGCACAGGGCAGTGGTCCTATAATTCACCCCTCCACTTT. This chain connects TRBV5-6 to TRBJ1-6; possible D gene TRBD1, 6 bases. The CDR3 contains 16 residues. Germline lookup yields CDR1 SGHDT and CDR2 YYEEEE. V shed 4 bases and J shed 1 base, with 12 bases lying between them.

The gene calls are TRBV5-5 and TRBJ2-1, with 9 nucleotides matching TRBD2. Germline CDR1 SGHKS, CDR2 YYEKEE (reference sequence). The CDR3 covers 18 residues. With V trimmed by 4 bases and J by 8 bases, 19 bases remained unmatched. CDR3 sequence: CASSLEGFYLAGTYEQFF. CDR3 DNA: TGTGCCAGCAGCCTGGAGGGGTTTTATCTAGCGGGGACTTATGAGCAGTTCTTC.

This chain connects TRBV13 to TRBJ1-3; tentative D call: TRBD1 (5 bases). Germline CDR1 is PRHDT and CDR2 is FYEKMQ (reference sequence). V shed 5 bases and J shed 4 bases, with 18 bases lying between them. This CDR3 has 16 residues. The DNA of the CDR3 is TGTGCCAGCAGCCAGGCGAAAACAGGACGAGGAAACACCATATATTTT. Amino acids: CASSQAKTGRGNTIYF. The whole variable domain, filled in from reference TRBV13 and TRBJ1-3, reads AAGVIQSPRHLIKEKRETATLKCYPIPRHDTVYWYQQGPGQDPQFLISFYEKMQSDKGSIPDRFSAQQFSDYHSELNMSSLELGDSALYFCASSQAKTGRGNTIYFGEGSWLTVV.

This clone was picked up many times. V and J are TRBV7-9 and TRBJ1-6; 12 nucleotides line up with TRBD1. Germline assignment: CDR1 SEHNR and CDR2 FQNEAQ (reference sequence). Trimming cost V 5 bases and J 8 bases; bases outside gene matches: 7. This CDR3 is 16 amino acids long. CDR3 sequence reads: CASSPWDRGLDSPLHF. The CDR3 bases are TGTGCCAGCAGCCCTTGGGACAGGGGGCTTGATTCACCCCTCCACTTT.

This chain links TRBV7-9 with TRBJ1-1, with D maybe TRBD1 (6 bases). The germline gives CDR1 SEHNR, CDR2 FQNEAQ (reference sequence). The ends were cut back, 5 bases at V and 0 bases at J, with 19 bases in the middle. This CDR3 comprises 17 residues. CDR3 residues: CASSLPRGRGLNTEAFF. The CDR3 DNA is TGTGCCAGCAGCCTCCCTCGGGGGCGGGGGTTGAACACTGAAGCTTTCTTT.

The V call is TRBV19, the J call TRBJ2-7; TRBD1 matches at 7 bases. There are 14 residues in the CDR3. The trim removed 6 bases at V and 2 bases at J, leaving 7 bases unmatched. The V gene's germline CDR1 is LNHDA and CDR2 SQIVND (reference sequence). CDR3 region: CASRSNRGTYEQYF. The CDR3 DNA is TGTGCCAGTAGGTCGAACAGGGGAACCTACGAGCAGTACTTC.

The rearrangement joins TRBV27 to TRBJ2-5; 9 positions match TRBD1. From germline, CDR1 is MNHEY and CDR2 SMNVEV (reference sequence). The CDR3 spans 14 residues. The junction had 6 bases not matched to a gene; V was cut back by 5 bases and J by 5 bases. The CDR3 DNA is TGTGCCAGCAGTGACAGGGGGGAAGTTGAGACCCAGTACTTC. Translation: CASSDRGEVETQYF.

V gene TRBV7-9 combines with J gene TRBJ1-4; D remains ambiguous. From germline, CDR1 is SEHNR and CDR2 FQNEAQ (reference sequence). The CDR3 covers 14 residues. V shed 2 bases and J shed 7 bases, with 11 bases lying between them. The DNA for the CDR3 is TGTGCCAGCAGCTTACGCGGTTTGGGTGAAAAACTGTTTTTT. This sequence encodes CASSLRGLGEKLFF.

The V gene is TRBV11-3, the J gene TRBJ2-1; 15 positions agree with TRBD2. The length of the CDR3 is 17 residues. CDR1 is SGHNT and CDR2 is YENEEA in the germline V gene. V shed 5 bases and J 5 bases; nucleotides not matched to a gene: 7. The CDR3 reads CASSPGLAGGTNNEQFF. The CDR3 DNA sequence: TGTGCCAGCAGCCCGGGACTAGCGGGGGGTACTAACAATGAGCAGTTCTTC. Looking up the rest from reference TRBV11-3 and TRBJ2-1 gives the full variable domain: EAGVVQSPRYKIIEKKQPVAFWCNPISGHNTLYWYLQNLGQGPELLIRYENEEAVDDSQLPKDRFSAERLKGVDSTLKIQPAELGDSAVYLCASSPGLAGGTNNEQFFGPGTRLTVL.

The chain recombines TRBV18 with TRBJ1-2; 7 bases are a match to TRBD1. The CDR3 has 10 amino acids. The V segment lost 11 bases and the J segment 7 bases; nucleotides outside the gene matches: 4. The germline CDR1 and CDR2 sequences are KGHSH and LQKENI. CDR3 in amino acids: CARAGGGYTF. CDR3 DNA: TGTGCCCGGGCAGGGGGTGGCTACACCTTC.

This clone was observed a few times. This sequence joins TRBV9 and TRBJ1-1, with a tentative D call TRBD1 (5 bases). Trimming shortened V by 2 bases and J by 1 base, and 15 bases separated the two germline ends. CDR1 and CDR2 (germline): SGDLS, YYNGEE. This CDR3 is 16 amino acids long. DNA of the CDR3: TGTGCCAGCAGCGTCCACGCGGGGCAGGAGAACACTGAAGCTTTCTTT. Its translation: CASSVHAGQENTEAFF.

This rearrangement joins TRBV10-3 to TRBJ1-3, with TRBD1 matching over 8 bases. CDR1 is ENHRY and CDR2 is SYGVKD in the germline V gene. This CDR3 is 16 amino acids long. V was pared by 4 bases and J by 4 bases, with 9 bases of the junction left unmatched. The CDR3 nucleotides are TGTGCCATCAGTGCGGGACAGGCAGTATCGGGAAACACCATATATTTT. This gives the protein CAISAGQAVSGNTIYF.

The gene calls are TRBV19 and TRBJ1-1; D remains unclear. CDR1 and CDR2 (germline): LNHDA, SQIVND (reference sequence). The CDR3 covers 16 residues. Trimming removed 4 bases from V and 5 bases from J, with 20 bases in between. CDR3: CASSTPARQAGTEAFF. The CDR3 DNA follows: TGTGCCAGTAGTACCCCTGCCCGGCAGGCGGGTACTGAAGCTTTCTTT.

The gene calls are TRBV5-1 and TRBJ2-1; perhaps TRBD1 as D (5 bases). V lost 4 bases to trimming and J lost 8 bases, with 13 bases between them. Germline V gives CDR1 SGHRS, CDR2 YFSETQ. This CDR3 is built from 13 residues. CDR3 in amino acids: CASSLVGPDEQFF. CDR3 sequence (DNA): TGCGCCAGCAGCCTAGTGGGGCCGGATGAGCAGTTCTTC. Together with reference TRBV5-1 and TRBJ2-1, the CDR3 gives the full variable domain: KAGVTQTPRYLIKTRGQQVTLSCSPISGHRSVSWYQQTPGQGLQFLFEYFSETQRNKGNFPGRFSGRQFSNSRSEMNVSTLELGDSALYLCASSLVGPDEQFFGPGTRLTVL.

V usage is TRBV7-6 and J usage is TRBJ2-3; TRBD2 matches 7 bases. CDR1 is SGHVS and CDR2 is FNYEAQ in the germline V gene. V trimming: 3 bases; J trimming: 1 base; junction bases outside the gene matches: 13. CDR3 size: 18 residues. The CDR3 spells CASSLPSPLAGGTDTQYF. The CDR3 coding sequence is TGTGCCAGCAGCTTGCCCTCCCCCCTTGCGGGGGGCACAGATACGCAGTATTTT.